This paragraph covers one T cell receptor (beta chain) sequence. Antigen: not known. Sequenced by immunoSEQ multiplex PCR; TCRdb stores in-frame clones only, minus some. The top ten clones hold over 1.1% of a sample with roughly 99,000 clones, 86% of them seen once. These data come from a study of graft-versus-host responses after intestinal transplantation. For the study at large: Those transplanted obtained multivisceral, liver-intestinal, or isolated intestinal grafts. Anti-thymocyte globulin induction was given to all recipients, followed by tacrolimus and steroids for two to four years.

Study-level results: Marrow from the recipient contained GvH clones, some of which had appeared first in ileum or blood. Within the allografts of patients who had graft-donor T cell macrochimerism, graft-versus-host to host-versus-graft clonal ratios were high.

The CDR3 consists of 14 residues. In germline, CDR1 is MGHDK, CDR2 SYGVNS. Trimming stripped 5 bases from V and 0 bases from J, with 5 bases between. J is TRBJ2-6 and V is TRBV25-1, with D unclear. The input for sequencing was PBMCs, taken 255 days after intestinal transplant. The clonotype comes from a human patient who received an intestinal transplant, so some T cells may come from the graft donor. The CDR3 DNA follows: TGTGCCAGCAGTTGGAGCTCTGGGGCCAACGTCCTGACTTTC. It codes for CASSWSSGANVLTF. Using reference TRBV25-1 and TRBJ2-6 for the parts outside the CDR3, the full variable domain is EADIYQTPRYLVIGTGKKITLECSQTMGHDKMYWYQQDPGMELHLIHYSYGVNSTEKGDLSSESTVSRIRTEHFPLTLESARPSHTSQYLCASSWSSGANVLTFGAGSRLTVL.